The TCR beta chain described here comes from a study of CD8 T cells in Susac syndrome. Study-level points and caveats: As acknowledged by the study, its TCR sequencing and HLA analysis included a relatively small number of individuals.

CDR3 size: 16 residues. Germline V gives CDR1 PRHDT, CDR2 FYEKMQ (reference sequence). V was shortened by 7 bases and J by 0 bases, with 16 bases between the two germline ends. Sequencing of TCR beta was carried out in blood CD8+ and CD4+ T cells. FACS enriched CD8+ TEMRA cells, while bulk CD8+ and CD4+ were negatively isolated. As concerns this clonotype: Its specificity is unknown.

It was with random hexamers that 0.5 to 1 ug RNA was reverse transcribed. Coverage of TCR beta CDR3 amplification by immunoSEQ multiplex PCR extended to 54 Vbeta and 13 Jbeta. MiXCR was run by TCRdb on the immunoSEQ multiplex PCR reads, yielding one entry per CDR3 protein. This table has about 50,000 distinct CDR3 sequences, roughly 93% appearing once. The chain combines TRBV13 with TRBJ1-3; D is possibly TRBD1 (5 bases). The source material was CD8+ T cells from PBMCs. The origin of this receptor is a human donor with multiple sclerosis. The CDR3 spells CASTGLGASSGNTIYF. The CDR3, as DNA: TGTGCCAGCACCGGACTTGGGGCGTCCTCTGGAAACACCATATATTTT. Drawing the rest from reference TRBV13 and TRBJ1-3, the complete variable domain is AAGVIQSPRHLIKEKRETATLKCYPIPRHDTVYWYQQGPGQDPQFLISFYEKMQSDKGSIPDRFSAQQFSDYHSELNMSSLELGDSALYFCASTGLGASSGNTIYFGEGSWLTVV.